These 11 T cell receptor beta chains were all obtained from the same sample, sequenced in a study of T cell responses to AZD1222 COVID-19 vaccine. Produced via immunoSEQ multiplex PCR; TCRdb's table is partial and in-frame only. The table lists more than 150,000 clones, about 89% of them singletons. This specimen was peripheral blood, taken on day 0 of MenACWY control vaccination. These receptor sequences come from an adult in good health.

The CDR3 bases are TGTGCCTGGGCAGGGGGAGTGGGAGAGCAGTTCTTC. It encodes CAWAGGVGEQFF. The chain uses TRBV30 and TRBJ2-1, with 7 bases identical to TRBD1. In germline, CDR1 is GTSNPN, CDR2 SVGIG (reference sequence). V lost 5 bases to trimming and J lost 10 bases; unmatched junction nucleotides: 8. The CDR3 is made up of 12 amino acids. The variable domain in full, completed from reference TRBV30 and TRBJ2-1, reads SQTIHQWPATLVQPVGSPLSLECTVEGTSNPNLYWYRQAAGRGLQLLFYSVGIGQISSEVPQNLSASRPQDRQFILSSKKLLLSDSGFYLCAWAGGVGEQFFGPGTRLTVL.

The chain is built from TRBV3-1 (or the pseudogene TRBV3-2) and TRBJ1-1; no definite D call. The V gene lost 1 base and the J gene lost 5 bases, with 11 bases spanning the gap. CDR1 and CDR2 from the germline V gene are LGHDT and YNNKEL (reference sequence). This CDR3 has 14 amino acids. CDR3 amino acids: CASSQGTGGTEAFF. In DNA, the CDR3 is TGTGCCAGCAGCCAAGGGACGGGAGGTACTGAAGCTTTCTTT.

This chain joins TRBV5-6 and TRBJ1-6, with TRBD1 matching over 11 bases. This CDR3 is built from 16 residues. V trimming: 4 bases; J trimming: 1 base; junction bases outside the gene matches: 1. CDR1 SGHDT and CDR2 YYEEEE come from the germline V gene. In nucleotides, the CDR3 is TGTGCCAGCAGCAGGGACAGGGGGTCCTATAATTCACCCCTCCACTTT. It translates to CASSRDRGSYNSPLHF.

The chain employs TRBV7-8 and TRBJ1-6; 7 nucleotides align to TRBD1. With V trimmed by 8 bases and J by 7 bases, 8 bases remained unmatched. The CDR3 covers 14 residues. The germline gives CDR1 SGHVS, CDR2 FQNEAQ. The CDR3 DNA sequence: TGTGCCAGCGGAATTACAGGGGTGAATTCACCCCTCCACTTT. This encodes CASGITGVNSPLHF.

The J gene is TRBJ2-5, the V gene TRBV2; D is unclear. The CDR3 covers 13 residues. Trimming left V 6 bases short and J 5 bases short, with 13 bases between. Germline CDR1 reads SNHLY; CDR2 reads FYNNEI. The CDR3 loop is CASSSGPRETQYF. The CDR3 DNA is TGTGCCAGCAGCTCCGGGCCCCGGGAGACCCAGTACTTC. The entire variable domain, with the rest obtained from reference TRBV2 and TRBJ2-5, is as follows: EPEVTQTPSHQVTQMGQEVILRCVPISNHLYFYWYRQILGQKVEFLVSFYNNEISEKSEIFDDQFSVERPDGSNFTLKIRSTKLEDSAMYFCASSSGPRETQYFGPGTRLLVL.

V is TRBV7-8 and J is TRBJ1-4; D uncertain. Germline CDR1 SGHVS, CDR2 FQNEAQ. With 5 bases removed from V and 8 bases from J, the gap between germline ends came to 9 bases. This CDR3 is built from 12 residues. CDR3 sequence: CASSPLGEKLFF. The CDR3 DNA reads TGTGCCAGCAGCCCCTTAGGGGAAAAACTGTTTTTT.

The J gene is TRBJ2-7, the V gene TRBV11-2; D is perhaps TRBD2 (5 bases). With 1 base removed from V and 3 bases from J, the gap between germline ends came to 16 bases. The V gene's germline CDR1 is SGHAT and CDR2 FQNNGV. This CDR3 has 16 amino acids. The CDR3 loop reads CASSLAFRGVSYEQYF. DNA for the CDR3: TGTGCCAGCAGCTTAGCGTTTCGGGGTGTCAGCTACGAGCAGTACTTC.

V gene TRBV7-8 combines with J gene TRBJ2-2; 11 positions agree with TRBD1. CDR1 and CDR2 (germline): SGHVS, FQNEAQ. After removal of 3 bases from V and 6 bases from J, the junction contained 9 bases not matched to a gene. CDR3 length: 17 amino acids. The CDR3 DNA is TGTGCCAGCAGCTTGATCGTAGGACAGGGGGCCCCCGGGGAGCTGTTTTTT. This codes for CASSLIVGQGAPGELFF.

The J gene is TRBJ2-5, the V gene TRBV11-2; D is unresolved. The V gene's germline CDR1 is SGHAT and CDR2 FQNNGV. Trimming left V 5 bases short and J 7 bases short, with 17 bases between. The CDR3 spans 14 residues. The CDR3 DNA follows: TGTGCCAGCAGCGCCGACGGGTCCATTGGGACCCAGTACTTC. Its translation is CASSADGSIGTQYF.

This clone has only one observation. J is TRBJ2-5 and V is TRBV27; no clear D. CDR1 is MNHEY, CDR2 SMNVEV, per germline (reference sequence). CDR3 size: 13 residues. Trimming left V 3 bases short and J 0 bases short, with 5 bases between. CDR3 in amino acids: CASSFRDQETQYF. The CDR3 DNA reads TGTGCCAGCAGTTTTAGGGACCAAGAGACCCAGTACTTC.

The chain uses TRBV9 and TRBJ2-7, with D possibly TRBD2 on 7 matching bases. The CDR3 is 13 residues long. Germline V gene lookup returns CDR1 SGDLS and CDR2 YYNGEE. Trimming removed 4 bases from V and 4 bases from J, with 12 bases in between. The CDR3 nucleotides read TGTGCCAGCAGCCCGCGGGGGCGATACGAGCAGTACTTC. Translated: CASSPRGRYEQYF.